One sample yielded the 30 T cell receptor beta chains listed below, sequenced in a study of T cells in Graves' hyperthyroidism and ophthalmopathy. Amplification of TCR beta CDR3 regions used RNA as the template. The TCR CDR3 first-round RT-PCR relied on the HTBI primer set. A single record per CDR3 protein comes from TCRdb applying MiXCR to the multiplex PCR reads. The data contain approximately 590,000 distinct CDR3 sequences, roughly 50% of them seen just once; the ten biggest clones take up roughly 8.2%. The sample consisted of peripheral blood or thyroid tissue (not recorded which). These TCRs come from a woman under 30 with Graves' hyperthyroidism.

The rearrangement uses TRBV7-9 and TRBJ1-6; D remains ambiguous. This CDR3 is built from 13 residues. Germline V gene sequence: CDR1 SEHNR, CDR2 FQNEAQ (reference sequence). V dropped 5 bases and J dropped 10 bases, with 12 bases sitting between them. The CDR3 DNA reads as TGTGCCAGCAGCCAAGATAATATCTCACCCCTCCACTTT. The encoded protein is CASSQDNISPLHF.

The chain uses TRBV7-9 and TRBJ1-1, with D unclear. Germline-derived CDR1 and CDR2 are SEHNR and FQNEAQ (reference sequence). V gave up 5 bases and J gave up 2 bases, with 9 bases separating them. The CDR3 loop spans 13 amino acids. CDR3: CASSATSNTEAFF. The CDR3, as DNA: TGTGCCAGCAGCGCCACAAGTAACACTGAAGCTTTCTTT.

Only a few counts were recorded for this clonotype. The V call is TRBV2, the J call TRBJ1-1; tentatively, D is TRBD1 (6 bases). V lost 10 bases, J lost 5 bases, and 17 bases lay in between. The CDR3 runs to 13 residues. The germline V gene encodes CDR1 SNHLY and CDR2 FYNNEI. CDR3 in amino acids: CAILWEQGTEAFF. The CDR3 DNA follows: TGTGCCATCTTGTGGGAGCAGGGGACTGAAGCTTTCTTT.

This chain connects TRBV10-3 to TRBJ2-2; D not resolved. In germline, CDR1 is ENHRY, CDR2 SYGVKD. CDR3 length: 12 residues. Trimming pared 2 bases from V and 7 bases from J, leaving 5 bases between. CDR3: CAISEGDGELFF. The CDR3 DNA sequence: TGTGCCATCAGTGAGGGTGACGGGGAGCTGTTTTTT.

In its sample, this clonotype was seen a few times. The CDR3 protein is CASSQATTWDHQPQHF. CDR3 coding DNA: TGTGCCAGCAGCCAAGCAACTACATGGGACCATCAGCCCCAGCATTTT. The genes are TRBV7-3 and TRBJ1-5; maybe TRBD1 (5 bases). Looked up from germline, CDR1 is SGHTA and CDR2 is FQGTGA. V was trimmed by 5 bases and J by 5 bases, leaving 19 bases between them. The CDR3 has 16 amino acids. The variable domain in full, with the rest retrieved from reference TRBV7-3 and TRBJ1-5, is GAGVSQTPSNKVTEKGKYVELRCDPISGHTALYWYRQSLGQGPEFLIYFQGTGAADDSGLPNDRFFAVRPEGSVSTLKIQRTERGDSAVYLCASSQATTWDHQPQHFGDGTRLSIL.

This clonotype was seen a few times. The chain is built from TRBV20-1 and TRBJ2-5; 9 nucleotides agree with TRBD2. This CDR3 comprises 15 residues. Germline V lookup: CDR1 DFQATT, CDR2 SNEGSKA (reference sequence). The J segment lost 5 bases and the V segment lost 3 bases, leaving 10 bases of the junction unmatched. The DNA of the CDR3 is TGCAGTGCTAGGCGCGAGGCGGGAGGGTGGGAGACCCAGTACTTC. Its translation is CSARREAGGWETQYF.

CDR3 in amino acids: CASSLASGRASTGELFF. The CDR3 coding sequence is TGTGCCAGCAGCTTAGCTAGCGGGAGGGCATCTACCGGGGAGCTGTTTTTT. The chain couples TRBV7-6 to TRBJ2-2, with 11 bases aligning to TRBD2. CDR3 length: 17 residues. V shed 0 bases and J 5 bases; nucleotides not matched to a gene: 5. Germline loops: CDR1 SGHVS, CDR2 FNYEAQ.

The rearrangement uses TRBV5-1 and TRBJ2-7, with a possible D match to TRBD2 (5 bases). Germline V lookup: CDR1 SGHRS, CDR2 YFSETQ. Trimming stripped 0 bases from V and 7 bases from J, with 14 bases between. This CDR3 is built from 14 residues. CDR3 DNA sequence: TGCGCCAGCAGCTTGGGACTATCGGTGGGAGAGCAGTACTTC. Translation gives CASSLGLSVGEQYF.

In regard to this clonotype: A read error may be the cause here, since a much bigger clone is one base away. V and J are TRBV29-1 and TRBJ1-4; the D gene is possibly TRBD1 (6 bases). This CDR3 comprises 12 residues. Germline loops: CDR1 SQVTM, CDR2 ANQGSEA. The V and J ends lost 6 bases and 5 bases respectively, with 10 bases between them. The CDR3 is CSVGTRNEKLFF. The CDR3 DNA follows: TGCAGCGTCGGGACAAGGAATGAAAAACTGTTTTTT.

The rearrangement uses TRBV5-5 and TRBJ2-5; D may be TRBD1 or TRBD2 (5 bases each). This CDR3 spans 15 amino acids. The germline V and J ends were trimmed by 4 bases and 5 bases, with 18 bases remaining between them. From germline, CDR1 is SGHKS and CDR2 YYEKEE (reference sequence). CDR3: CASSHIPGPRETQYF. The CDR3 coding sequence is TGTGCCAGCAGCCACATTCCGGGACCTAGGGAGACCCAGTACTTC.

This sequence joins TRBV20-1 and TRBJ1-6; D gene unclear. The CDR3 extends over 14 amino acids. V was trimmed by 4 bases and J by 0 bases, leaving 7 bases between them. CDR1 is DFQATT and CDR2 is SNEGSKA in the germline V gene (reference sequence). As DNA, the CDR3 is TGCAGTGCTAACACTTACTCCTATAATTCACCCCTCCACTTT. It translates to CSANTYSYNSPLHF.

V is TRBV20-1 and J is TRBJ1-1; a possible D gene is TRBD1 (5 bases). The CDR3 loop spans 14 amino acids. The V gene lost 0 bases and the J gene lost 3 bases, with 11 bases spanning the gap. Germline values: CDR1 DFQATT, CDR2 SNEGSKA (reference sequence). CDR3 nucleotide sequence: TGCAGTGCTAGAGATAAAGGGACGTACACTGAAGCTTTCTTT. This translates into CSARDKGTYTEAFF.

CDR3 in amino acids: CSVEDPETSIGWGYGYTF. The CDR3 DNA reads as TGCAGCGTTGAAGATCCAGAGACCAGTATCGGTTGGGGCTATGGCTACACCTTC. J is TRBJ1-2 and V is TRBV29-1; unclear D gene. The length of the CDR3 is 18 residues. Germline V gene data show CDR1 as SQVTM and CDR2 as ANQGSEA. Trimming shortened V by 0 bases and J by 4 bases, and 24 bases separated the two germline ends. Full variable domain (rest looked up from reference TRBV29-1 and TRBJ1-2): SAVISQKPSRDICQRGTSLTIQCQVDSQVTMMFWYRQQPGQSLTLIATANQGSEATYESGFVIDKFPISRPNLTFSTLTVSNMSPEDSSIYLCSVEDPETSIGWGYGYTFGSGTRLTVV.

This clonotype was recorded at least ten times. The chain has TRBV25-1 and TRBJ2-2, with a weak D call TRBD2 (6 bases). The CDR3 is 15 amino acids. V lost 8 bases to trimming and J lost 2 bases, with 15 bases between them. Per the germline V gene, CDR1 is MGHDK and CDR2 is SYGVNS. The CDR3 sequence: CASSDYPLNTGELFF. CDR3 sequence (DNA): TGTGCCAGCTCGGACTACCCCCTAAACACCGGGGAGCTGTTTTTT.

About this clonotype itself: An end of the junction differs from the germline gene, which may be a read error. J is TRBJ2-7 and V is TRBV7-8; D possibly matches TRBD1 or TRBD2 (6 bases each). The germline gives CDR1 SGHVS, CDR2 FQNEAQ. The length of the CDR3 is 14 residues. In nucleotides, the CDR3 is TGTGCCAGCAGCTTAGGATCCGGGGGCTACGAGCAGTGCTTC. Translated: CASSLGSGGYEQCF.

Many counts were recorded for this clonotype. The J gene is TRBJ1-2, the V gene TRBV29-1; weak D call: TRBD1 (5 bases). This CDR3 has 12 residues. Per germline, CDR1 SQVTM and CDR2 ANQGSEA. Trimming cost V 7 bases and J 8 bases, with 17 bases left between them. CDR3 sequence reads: CSAASRARGYTF. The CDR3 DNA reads TGCAGCGCCGCTTCCAGGGCACGGGGCTACACCTTC.

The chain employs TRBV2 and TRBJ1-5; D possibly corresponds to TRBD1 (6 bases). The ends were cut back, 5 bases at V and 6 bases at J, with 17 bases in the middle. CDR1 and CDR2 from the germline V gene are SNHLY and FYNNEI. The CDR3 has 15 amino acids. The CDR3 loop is CASSPQQGGSQPQHF. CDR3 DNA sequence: TGTGCCAGCAGTCCCCAACAGGGAGGGAGTCAGCCCCAGCATTTT.

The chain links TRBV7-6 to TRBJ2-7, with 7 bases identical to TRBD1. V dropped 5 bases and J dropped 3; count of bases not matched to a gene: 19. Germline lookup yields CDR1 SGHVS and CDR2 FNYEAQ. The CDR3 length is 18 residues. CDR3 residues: CASSQEGPNRQGFYEQYF. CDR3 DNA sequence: TGTGCCAGCAGCCAAGAGGGACCGAACCGACAGGGTTTCTACGAGCAGTACTTC.

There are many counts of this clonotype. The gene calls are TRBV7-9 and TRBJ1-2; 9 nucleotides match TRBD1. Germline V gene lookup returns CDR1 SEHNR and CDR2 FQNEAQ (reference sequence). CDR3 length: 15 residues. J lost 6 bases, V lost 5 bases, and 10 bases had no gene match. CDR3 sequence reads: CASSRGQGDQDGYTF. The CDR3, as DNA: TGTGCCAGCAGCAGGGGACAGGGCGACCAGGATGGCTACACCTTC.

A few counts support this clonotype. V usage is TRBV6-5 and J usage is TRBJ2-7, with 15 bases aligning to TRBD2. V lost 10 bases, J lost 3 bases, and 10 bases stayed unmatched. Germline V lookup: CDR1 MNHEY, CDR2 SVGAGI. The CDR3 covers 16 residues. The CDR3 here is CATHTGLAGGNYEQYF. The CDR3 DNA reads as TGTGCCACGCACACGGGACTAGCGGGAGGAAACTACGAGCAGTACTTC.

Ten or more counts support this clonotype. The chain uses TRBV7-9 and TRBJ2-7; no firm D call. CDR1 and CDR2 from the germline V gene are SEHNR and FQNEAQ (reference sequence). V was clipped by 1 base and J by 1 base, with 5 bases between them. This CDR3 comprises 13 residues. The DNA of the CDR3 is TGTGCCAGCAGCTTAGGTGCATCCTACGAGCAGTACTTC. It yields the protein CASSLGASYEQYF.

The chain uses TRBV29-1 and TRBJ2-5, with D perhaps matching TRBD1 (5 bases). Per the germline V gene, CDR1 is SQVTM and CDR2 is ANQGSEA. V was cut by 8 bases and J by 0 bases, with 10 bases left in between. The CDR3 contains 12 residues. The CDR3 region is CSLDSYQETQYF. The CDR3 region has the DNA TGCAGCCTAGACAGCTACCAAGAGACCCAGTACTTC.

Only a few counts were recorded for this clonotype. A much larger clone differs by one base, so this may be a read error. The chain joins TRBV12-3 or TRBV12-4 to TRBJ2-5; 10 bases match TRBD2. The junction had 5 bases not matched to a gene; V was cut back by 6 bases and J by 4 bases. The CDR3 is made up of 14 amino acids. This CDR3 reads CASSETSGTETQYF. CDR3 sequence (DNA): TGTGCCAGCAGCGAAACTAGCGGGACAGAGACCCAGTACTTC.

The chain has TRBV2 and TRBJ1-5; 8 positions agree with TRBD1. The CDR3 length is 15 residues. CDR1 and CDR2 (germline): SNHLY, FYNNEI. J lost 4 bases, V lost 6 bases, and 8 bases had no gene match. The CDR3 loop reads CASSRTGSTNQPQHF. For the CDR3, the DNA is TGTGCCAGCAGCAGGACAGGGTCAACAAATCAGCCCCAGCATTTT. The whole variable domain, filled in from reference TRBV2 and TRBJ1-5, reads EPEVTQTPSHQVTQMGQEVILRCVPISNHLYFYWYRQILGQKVEFLVSFYNNEISEKSEIFDDQFSVERPDGSNFTLKIRSTKLEDSAMYFCASSRTGSTNQPQHFGDGTRLSIL.

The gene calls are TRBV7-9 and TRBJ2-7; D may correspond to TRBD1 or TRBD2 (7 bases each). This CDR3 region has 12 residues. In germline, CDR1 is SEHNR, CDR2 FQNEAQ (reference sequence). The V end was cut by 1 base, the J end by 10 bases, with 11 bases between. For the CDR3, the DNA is TGTGCCAGCAGCTTAGGCAGGGGGGGCCAGTACTTC. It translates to CASSLGRGGQYF.

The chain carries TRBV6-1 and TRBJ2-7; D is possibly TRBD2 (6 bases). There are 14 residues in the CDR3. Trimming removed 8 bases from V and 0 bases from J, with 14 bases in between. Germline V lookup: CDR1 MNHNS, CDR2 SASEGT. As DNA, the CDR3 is TGTGCCAGCCGGGGGTGGAGTGTCTCCTACGAGCAGTACTTC. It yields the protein CASRGWSVSYEQYF.

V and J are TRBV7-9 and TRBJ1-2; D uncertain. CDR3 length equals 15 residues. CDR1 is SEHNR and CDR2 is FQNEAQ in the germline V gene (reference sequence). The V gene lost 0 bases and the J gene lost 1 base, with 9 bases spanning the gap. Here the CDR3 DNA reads TGTGCCAGCAGCTTAGCGGTACAAATTAACTATGGCTACACCTTC. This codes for CASSLAVQINYGYTF.

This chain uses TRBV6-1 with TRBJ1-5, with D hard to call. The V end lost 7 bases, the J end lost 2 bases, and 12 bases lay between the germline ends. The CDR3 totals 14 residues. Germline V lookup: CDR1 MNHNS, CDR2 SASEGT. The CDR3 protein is CASIAGWGNQPQHF. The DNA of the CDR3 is TGTGCCAGCATAGCGGGGTGGGGCAATCAGCCCCAGCATTTT.

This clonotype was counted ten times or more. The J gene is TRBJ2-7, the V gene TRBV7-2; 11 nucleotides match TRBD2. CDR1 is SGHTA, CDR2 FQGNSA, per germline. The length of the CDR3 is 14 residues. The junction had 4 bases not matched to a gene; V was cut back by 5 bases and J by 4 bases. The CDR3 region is CASSMTSGEYEQYF. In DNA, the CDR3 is TGTGCCAGCAGCATGACTAGCGGGGAGTACGAGCAGTACTTC.

The CDR3 sequence: CASSPAAGQLNYGYTF. Written as DNA, the CDR3 is TGTGCCAGCAGTCCCGCGGCGGGACAGCTTAACTATGGCTACACCTTC. The V and J genes are TRBV25-1 and TRBJ1-2, with TRBD1 identical over 7 bases. Germline V gene lookup returns CDR1 MGHDK and CDR2 SYGVNS. The ends lost 5 bases at V and 1 base at J; junction bases unmatched: 10. There are 16 residues in the CDR3.